This is a list of T cell receptor beta chains from one sample in a study of blood T cell repertoires in COVID-19. Method: immunoSEQ multiplex PCR; TCRdb's copy keeps in-frame clones and lacks some. Seen here are about 150,000 clones, about 85% observed once, and the top ten hold under 2.5%. Sequencing was performed on peripheral blood. The source is a woman in her seventies with acute or convalescent COVID-19. Both conserved end residues are part of each CDR3. D genes are given only for firm matches. Clone sizes are given selectively: once, few, many, or a class where the clone is expanded.

>once|TRBV6-5|15|TRBJ1-5|-
CASSYSAGAHQPQHF
TGTGCCAGCAGTTACTCGGCAGGGGCGCATCAGCCCCAGCATTTT
>-|TRBV28|12|TRBJ1-2|TRBD1
CASEGGARGYTF
TGTGCCAGCGAAGGGGGCGCACGTGGCTACACCTTC
>-|TRBV7-6|14|TRBJ1-2|-
CASSLARPGDGYTF
TGTGCCAGCAGCTTAGCCCGTCCAGGGGATGGCTACACCTTC
>-|TRBV6-5|13|TRBJ2-3|TRBD1
CASSRQGSDTQYF
TGTGCCAGCAGTCGACAGGGATCGGATACGCAGTATTTT
>-|TRBV19|14|TRBJ1-5|-
CASSIATGLQPQHF
TGTGCCAGTAGTATAGCCACAGGGCTCCAGCCCCAGCATTTT
>-|TRBV28|12|TRBJ1-4|-
CASSPGLEKLFF
TGTGCCAGCAGTCCAGGGCTAGAAAAACTGTTTTTT
>few|TRBV27|17|TRBJ2-2|TRBD1
CASSFKPGQGALGELFF
TGTGCCAGCAGTTTTAAGCCGGGACAGGGGGCGCTTGGGGAGCTGTTTTTT
>once|TRBV7-9|16|TRBJ2-2|-
CASSLKWGREVGELFF
TGTGCCAGCAGCTTAAAGTGGGGCAGGGAAGTCGGGGAGCTGTTTTTT
>once|TRBV19|15|TRBJ1-5|-
CASSPGQRVNQPQHF
TGTGCCAGTAGTCCTGGACAGCGAGTCAATCAGCCCCAGCATTTT
>-|TRBV23-1|16|TRBJ1-5|-
CASSQGSRPCNQPQHF
TGCGCCAGCAGTCAAGGGTCCAGGCCCTGCAATCAGCCCCAGCATTTT
>-|TRBV27|17|TRBJ2-1|TRBD1
CASSLKGASSSYNEQFF
TGTGCCAGCAGTTTAAAGGGGGCTTCGAGCTCCTACAATGAGCAGTTCTTC
>-|TRBV7-9|14|TRBJ1-4|-
CASSLAMGSEKLFF
TGTGCCAGCAGCTTAGCGATGGGGAGTGAAAAACTGTTTTTT
>few|TRBV5-1|13|TRBJ2-3|-
CASSLASVDTQYF
TGCGCCAGCAGCTTGGCTTCGGTAGATACGCAGTATTTT
>-|TRBV3-1/TRBV3-2|13|TRBJ1-2|TRBD1
CASTPDRGYGYTF
TGTGCCAGCACTCCGGACAGGGGTTATGGCTACACCTTC
>-|TRBV10-3|15|TRBJ1-6|-
CAIKDPGHMNSPLHF
TGTGCCATCAAAGACCCGGGACACATGAATTCACCCCTCCACTTT
>-|TRBV5-1|14|TRBJ2-1|TRBD1
CASSRGGDYNEQFF
TGCGCCAGCAGCCGAGGGGGCGACTACAATGAGCAGTTCTTC
>-|TRBV7-6|16|TRBJ1-1|-
CASSLAPFGPNTEAFF
TGTGCCAGCAGCTTAGCCCCGTTTGGGCCGAACACTGAAGCTTTCTTT
>few|TRBV19|15|TRBJ1-1|-
CASSNPVAVTTEAFF
TGTGCCAGTAGTAATCCCGTGGCTGTAACGACTGAAGCTTTCTTT
>-|TRBV19|13|TRBJ1-2|TRBD1
CASGLDRGTGYTF
TGTGCCAGCGGATTGGACAGGGGGACTGGCTACACCTTC
>-|TRBV7-8|14|TRBJ1-6|-
CASSQGPAGSPLHF
TGTGCCAGCAGCCAGGGCCCCGCGGGTTCACCCCTCCACTTT
>-|TRBV18|17|TRBJ1-1|-
CASSQTEQGRLNTEAFF
TGTGCCAGCTCACAAACGGAACAGGGTAGACTTAACACTGAAGCTTTCTTT
>once|TRBV11-2|17|TRBJ2-1|TRBD2
CASSLEGAGAYYNEQFF
TGTGCCAGCAGCTTAGAGGGAGCGGGGGCCTACTACAATGAGCAGTTCTTC
>-|TRBV4-1|16|TRBJ1-5|-
CASSQGSGVGNQPQHF
TGCGCCAGCAGCCAAGGTTCAGGGGTCGGCAATCAGCCCCAGCATTTT
>-|TRBV10-3|13|TRBJ1-5|-
CAIRWTDNQPQHF
TGTGCCATCCGCTGGACAGACAATCAGCCCCAGCATTTT
>once|TRBV6-5|13|TRBJ1-2|-
CASSYSEGYGYTF
TGTGCCAGCAGTTACTCGGAGGGCTATGGCTACACCTTC
>-|TRBV5-6|15|TRBJ1-2|TRBD1
CASSLGDRGLYGYTF
TGTGCCAGCAGCTTGGGGGACAGGGGGCTCTATGGCTACACCTTC
>-|TRBV7-2|13|TRBJ2-1|-
CASSLQAYNEQFF
TGTGCCAGCAGCTTACAGGCCTACAATGAGCAGTTCTTC
>-|TRBV7-2|19|TRBJ1-5|TRBD1
CASSWRGTGGKDGNQPQHF
TGTGCCAGCAGCTGGAGGGGGACAGGGGGAAAAGATGGCAATCAGCCCCAGCATTTT
>-|TRBV6-6|14|TRBJ1-1|-
CASSYSVDYTEAFF
TGTGCCAGCAGTTACTCGGTTGACTACACTGAAGCTTTCTTT
>-|TRBV18|13|TRBJ1-2|-
CASSRQLDYGYTF
TGTGCCAGCTCACGACAGTTAGACTATGGCTACACCTTC
>-|TRBV2|17|TRBJ2-6|TRBD1
CASSEHRGVSGANVLTF
TGTGCCAGCAGTGAACACAGGGGGGTCTCTGGGGCCAACGTCCTGACTTTC
>-|TRBV7-2|15|TRBJ1-4|-
CASSLAVGGSEKLFF
TGTGCCAGCAGCTTAGCTGTGGGGGGGAGTGAAAAACTGTTTTTT
>-|TRBV11-1|13|TRBJ2-7|-
CASGPSFSYEQYF
TGTGCCAGCGGCCCTAGCTTCTCCTACGAGCAGTACTTC
>few|TRBV4-2|16|TRBJ1-6|TRBD1
CASSRFDRGGNSPLHF
TGTGCCAGCAGCCGGTTCGACAGGGGTGGCAATTCACCCCTCCACTTT
>-|TRBV5-6|16|TRBJ2-6|-
CASSWIQPSGANVLTF
TGTGCCAGCAGCTGGATACAGCCCTCTGGGGCCAACGTCCTGACTTTC
>-|TRBV27|18|TRBJ1-5|-
CASSFRPPTGQSGQPQHF
TGTGCCAGCAGTTTCCGCCCCCCCACGGGACAATCGGGTCAGCCCCAGCATTTT
>-|TRBV5-1|16|TRBJ2-5|TRBD2
CASSLGAGGLLETQYF
TGCGCCAGCAGCTTGGGCGCGGGGGGGCTGCTAGAGACCCAGTACTTC
>-|TRBV28|15|TRBJ2-4|-
CASSSVELAKNIQYF
TGTGCCAGCAGCTCGGTGGAGTTGGCCAAAAACATTCAGTACTTC
>-|TRBV4-2|16|TRBJ2-4|-
CASSQDPGLAVNIQYF
TGTGCCAGCAGCCAAGATCCCGGATTAGCGGTTAACATTCAGTACTTC
>-|TRBV6-2/TRBV6-3|15|TRBJ2-3|TRBD2
CASSWRTSDTDTQYF
TGTGCCAGCAGTTGGCGGACTAGCGACACAGATACGCAGTATTTT
>-|TRBV7-2|14|TRBJ2-5|TRBD2
CASSLGGGVETQYF
TGTGCCAGCAGTTTAGGCGGGGGTGTAGAGACCCAGTACTTC
>-|TRBV6-2/TRBV6-3|15|TRBJ2-3|-
CASSPVSGGTDTQYF
TGTGCCAGCAGCCCCGTATCAGGGGGCACAGATACGCAGTATTTT
>-|TRBV5-1|14|TRBJ1-4|TRBD1
CASSPGTGGEKLFF
TGCGCCAGCAGTCCCGGGACAGGGGGTGAAAAACTGTTTTTT
>-|TRBV7-7|14|TRBJ2-5|TRBD1
CASSPGTGIETQYF
TGTGCTAGCAGCCCCGGGACAGGGATAGAGACCCAGTACTTC
>-|TRBV11-3|18|TRBJ2-3|TRBD2
CASSLGTGSGGVTDTQYF
TGTGCCAGCAGCCTAGGGACCGGTAGCGGGGGGGTCACAGATACGCAGTATTTT
>-|TRBV10-1|13|TRBJ2-7|-
CASSEGARGEQYF
TGCGCCAGCAGTGAGGGGGCCCGGGGGGAGCAGTACTTC
>once|TRBV30|12|TRBJ1-2|TRBD1
CAWSWQGGGYTF
TGTGCCTGGAGTTGGCAGGGGGGTGGCTACACCTTC
>-|TRBV6-4|14|TRBJ1-1|TRBD1
CASSDGTGGTEAFF
TGTGCCAGCAGTGACGGGACAGGGGGCACTGAAGCTTTCTTT
>-|TRBV15|12|TRBJ1-4|-
CATSRDKSKLFF
TGTGCCACCAGCAGAGATAAGAGTAAACTGTTTTTT
>once|TRBV5-1|15|TRBJ2-7|-
CASSLRGTDAYEQYF
TGCGCCAGCAGCTTGCGTGGGACTGACGCCTACGAGCAGTACTTC
>-|TRBV5-8|13|TRBJ1-2|-
CASSSETNYGYTF
TGTGCCAGCAGCTCAGAAACTAACTATGGCTACACCTTC
>-|TRBV2|14|TRBJ1-3|-
CASSEQGRGNTIYF
TGTGCCAGCAGCGAACAGGGCCGTGGAAACACCATATATTTT
>-|TRBV3-1/TRBV3-2|16|TRBJ1-1|-
CASSQVFLTGNTEAFF
TGTGCCAGCAGCCAAGTCTTTCTTACAGGGAACACTGAAGCTTTCTTT
>-|TRBV6-6|15|TRBJ1-2|TRBD1
CASSTPDRPRGGYTF
TGTGCCAGCAGTACCCCGGACAGGCCTCGCGGTGGCTACACCTTC
>-|TRBV3-1/TRBV3-2|13|TRBJ2-1|-
CASSQGAPNEQFF
TGTGCCAGCAGCCAAGGGGCCCCCAATGAGCAGTTCTTC
>-|TRBV6-2/TRBV6-3|17|TRBJ2-5|TRBD2
CASSYPGTSGGQETQYF
TGTGCCAGCAGTTACCCCGGGACTAGCGGGGGACAAGAGACCCAGTACTTC
>-|TRBV7-3|14|TRBJ1-6|TRBD1
CASSVAGGNSPLHF
TGTGCCAGCTCAGTGGCAGGGGGAAATTCACCCCTCCACTTT